This passage covers 19 T cell receptor beta chains from one sample sequenced in a study of T cell responses to AZD1222 COVID-19 vaccine. Profiled with immunoSEQ multiplex PCR; TCRdb holds only in-frame clones, not every one. The table shows 150,000 to 200,000 clones, with 85% to 95% occurring only once. Sequences were derived from peripheral blood, sampled on day 0 of AZD1222 vaccination. These receptors all stem from an adult in good health.

The CDR3, as DNA: TGTGCCAGTAGTATAGCGAGGGGCAGGGGATGGAATGAGCAGTTCTTC. It yields the protein CASSIARGRGWNEQFF. V is TRBV19 and J is TRBJ2-1; weak D call: TRBD1 (6 bases). The CDR3 length is 16 residues. V lost 1 base and J 7 bases, leaving 17 bases between the germline ends. Germline loops: CDR1 LNHDA, CDR2 SQIVND (reference sequence).

About this clone itself: Because it lacks the conserved phenylalanine or tryptophan at the end, this CDR3 is likely a read error. The DNA is omitted, as the CDR3 cannot be located on it reliably, and the CDR3 follows TCRdb's listing. This chain connects TRBV27 to TRBJ2-7; no DNA check was done on the table's D call, TRBD2. The CDR3 comprises 14 residues, both ends counted. Germline CDR1 is MNHEY and CDR2 is SMNVEV (reference sequence). CDR3 amino acids: CASSLSAGGNLAFI.

This sequence joins TRBV7-9 and TRBJ2-1; 9 bases map to TRBD1. Germline V gene data show CDR1 as SEHNR and CDR2 as FQNEAQ (reference sequence). This CDR3 contains 18 residues. J was trimmed by 1 base and V by 4 bases; bases with no gene match: 11. CDR3 DNA: TGTGCCAGCAGCTCCCCTCCGGGACAGGGTCCTTCCTACAATGAGCAGTTCTTC. Protein sequence: CASSSPPGQGPSYNEQFF.

The chain uses TRBV4-1 and TRBJ1-4; no clear D gene. This CDR3 spans 12 amino acids. The V end was cut by 1 base, the J end by 11 bases, with 8 bases between. Looked up from germline, CDR1 is MGHRA and CDR2 is YSYEKL. In nucleotides, the CDR3 is TGCGCCAGCAGCCAAGGAGATACGAAACTGTTTTTT. Translating it yields CASSQGDTKLFF.

The chain couples TRBV7-9 to TRBJ1-4; no clear D gene. V lost 3 bases to trimming and J lost 2 bases, with 10 bases between them. The CDR3 is 15 amino acids. Germline loops: CDR1 SEHNR, CDR2 FQNEAQ (reference sequence). The DNA of the CDR3 is TGTGCCAGCAGCTTTGGACCCGCGACTAATGAAAAACTGTTTTTT. It specifies CASSFGPATNEKLFF.

The chain recombines TRBV7-9 with TRBJ1-5; no clear D gene. The CDR3 covers 13 residues. Germline-derived CDR1 and CDR2 are SEHNR and FQNEAQ (reference sequence). Trimming pared 5 bases from V and 7 bases from J, leaving 12 bases between. The CDR3 protein is CASSRQEPQPQHF. CDR3 nucleotide sequence: TGTGCCAGCAGCCGACAAGAACCCCAGCCCCAGCATTTT.

V and J are TRBV30 and TRBJ1-4; possible D gene TRBD1, 5 bases. Per the germline V gene, CDR1 is GTSNPN and CDR2 is SVGIG (reference sequence). The CDR3 sequence is 14 residues long. Trimming removed 1 base at V and 8 bases at J, with 14 bases between. CDR3 sequence (DNA): TGTGCCTGGAGTGGTTCGGGGGAATGGGAAAAACTGTTTTTT. Translation: CAWSGSGEWEKLFF.

The V and J genes are TRBV5-6 and TRBJ1-1; D possibly corresponds to TRBD1 (6 bases). Germline CDR1 SGHDT, CDR2 YYEEEE. The CDR3 has 18 amino acids. V was trimmed by 7 bases and J by 6 bases, leaving 31 bases between them. The CDR3 bases are TGTGCCAGCGGTCGTTGGGCGACTCAAACAGGGTATTTCCCTGAAGCTTTCTTT. Its protein is CASGRWATQTGYFPEAFF.

As DNA, the CDR3 is TGCAGCGTTGAAGAACTCGAAGGAGATACGCAGTATTTT. This gives the protein CSVEELEGDTQYF. The V call is TRBV29-1, the J call TRBJ2-3; D ambiguous. CDR3 length: 13 amino acids. CDR1 is SQVTM, CDR2 ANQGSEA, per germline. Trimming removed 0 bases from V and 5 bases from J, with 9 bases in between.

V and J are TRBV6-5 and TRBJ1-6, with a tentative D call TRBD1 (6 bases). This CDR3 has 15 amino acids. V was shortened by 2 bases and J by 5 bases, with 10 bases between the two germline ends. CDR1 is MNHEY, CDR2 SVGAGI, per germline. CDR3 amino acids: CASSYVTGHNSPLHF. For the CDR3, the DNA is TGTGCCAGCAGTTACGTGACAGGTCATAATTCACCCCTCCACTTT.

The chain joins TRBV6-5 to TRBJ2-7; perhaps TRBD1 as D (6 bases). Germline values: CDR1 MNHEY, CDR2 SVGAGI. With 9 bases removed from V and 3 bases from J, the gap between germline ends came to 18 bases. The CDR3 loop spans 14 amino acids. For the CDR3, the DNA is TGTGCCAGTACCCCGGGACACTCCCTCTACGAGCAGTACTTC. The encoded protein is CASTPGHSLYEQYF.

V and J are TRBV2 and TRBJ2-7; D perhaps matches TRBD2 (5 bases). The V and J ends lost 6 bases and 0 bases respectively, with 15 bases between them. The CDR3 runs 15 residues. Germline CDR1 SNHLY, CDR2 FYNNEI. CDR3 sequence: CASSPLAPSSYEQYF. CDR3 nucleotides: TGTGCCAGCAGCCCGCTAGCCCCTAGCTCCTACGAGCAGTACTTC.

This clone was seen once. The CDR3 region is CASSPDPQHGNTIYF. DNA of the CDR3: TGTGCCAGCAGCCCGGACCCACAGCATGGAAACACCATATATTTT. The rearrangement uses TRBV13 and TRBJ1-3; no clear D. There are 15 residues in the CDR3. Germline-derived CDR1 and CDR2 are PRHDT and FYEKMQ (reference sequence). Trimming cost V 5 bases and J 3 bases, with 14 bases left between them.

For the CDR3, the DNA is TGCGCCAGCAGCTGGACAGGGGGGGCTAACTATGGCTACACCTTC. Its translation is CASSWTGGANYGYTF. The chain couples TRBV5-1 to TRBJ1-2; 10 bases line up with TRBD1. The germline gives CDR1 SGHRS, CDR2 YFSETQ. Trimming cost V 3 bases and J 0 bases; bases outside gene matches: 2. This CDR3 spans 15 amino acids.

This sequence joins TRBV29-1 and TRBJ2-3; 10 bases fit TRBD2. The CDR3 consists of 14 residues. The V segment lost 8 bases and the J segment 0 bases; nucleotides outside the gene matches: 5. Per the germline V gene, CDR1 is SQVTM and CDR2 is ANQGSEA. The CDR3 bases are TGCAGCATCGGACTAGCGGCTAGCACAGATACGCAGTATTTT. It is translated as CSIGLAASTDTQYF.

V is TRBV3-1 (or the pseudogene TRBV3-2) and J is TRBJ1-2; D is perhaps TRBD1 (6 bases). The V and J ends lost 2 bases and 4 bases respectively, with 11 bases between them. This CDR3 contains 14 residues. Germline CDR1 LGHDT, CDR2 YNNKEL (reference sequence). The CDR3, as DNA: TGTGCCAGCAGCCAAACAGGGTACGGCTATGGCTACACCTTC. This codes for CASSQTGYGYGYTF.

CDR3 sequence: CASSQDSPPGARRANYGYTF. The CDR3 DNA reads TGCGCCAGCAGCCAAGATTCCCCCCCTGGGGCCCGGAGGGCTAACTATGGCTACACCTTC. The J gene is TRBJ1-2, the V gene TRBV4-1; D might be TRBD1 (5 bases). The germline V gene encodes CDR1 MGHRA and CDR2 YSYEKL. V was cut by 0 bases and J by 0 bases, with 23 bases left in between. The CDR3 sequence is 20 residues long.

Of note for this clone: Other DNA variants within this sample encode the same CDR3. CDR3 nucleotides: TGTGCCAGCAGCGTAGACAGCTACGAGCAGTACTTC. Translated: CASSVDSYEQYF. This rearrangement joins TRBV9 to TRBJ2-7; D is unresolved. Trimming took off 0 bases at V and 3 bases at J, with 4 bases between the two ends. This CDR3 spans 12 amino acids. CDR1 is SGDLS and CDR2 is YYNGEE in the germline V gene. The full variable domain, rest sourced from reference TRBV9 and TRBJ2-7, is DSGVTQTPKHLITATGQRVTLRCSPRSGDLSVYWYQQSLDQGLQFLIQYYNGEERAKGNILERFSAQQFPDLHSELNLSSLELGDSALYFCASSVDSYEQYFGPGTRLTVT.

The chain couples TRBV5-1 to TRBJ1-1; no definite D call. The ends were cut back, 2 bases at V and 5 bases at J, with 13 bases in the middle. The CDR3 consists of 14 residues. Germline lookup yields CDR1 SGHRS and CDR2 YFSETQ. CDR3 loop: CASSFNDVPTEAFF. The CDR3 nucleotides are TGCGCCAGCAGCTTCAACGACGTACCAACTGAAGCTTTCTTT.